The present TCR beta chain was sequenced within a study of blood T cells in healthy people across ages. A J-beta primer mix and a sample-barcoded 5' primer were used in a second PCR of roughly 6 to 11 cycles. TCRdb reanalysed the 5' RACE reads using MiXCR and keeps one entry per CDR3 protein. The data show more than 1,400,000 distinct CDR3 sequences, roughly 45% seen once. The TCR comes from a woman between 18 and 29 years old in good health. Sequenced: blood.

The CDR3 sequence is CASSASGGAPRQFF. The CDR3 DNA reads TGTGCCAGCAGCGCCAGCGGGGGCGCTCCTAGGCAGTTCTTC. This chain connects TRBV7-2 to TRBJ2-1, with 8 bases identical to TRBD2. V gave up 5 bases and J gave up 12 bases; unmatched junction bases: 12. The CDR3 runs to 14 residues. Germline CDR1 is SGHTA and CDR2 is FQGNSA.